This entry lists 10 T cell receptor beta chains sequenced from one sample in a study of graft-versus-host responses after intestinal transplantation. No antigens are known for them. Profiling relied on immunoSEQ multiplex PCR, and the TCRdb table lists in-frame clones only, not all of them. The sample shows 95,000 to 110,000 clones, 80% to 90% of them seen only once. Sample: unstimulated CD4+ T cells sorted from spleen or lymph node cells, taken before transplant. These receptors all come from a human donor who was the organ donor for an intestinal transplant.

The chain joins TRBV5-8 to TRBJ2-7; D gene ambiguous. The germline CDR1 and CDR2 sequences are SGHTS and YDEGEE. CDR3 size: 14 residues. The V and J ends lost 0 bases and 3 bases respectively, with 10 bases between them. The CDR3 region has the DNA TGTGCCAGCAGCTTGGGGGTCAGATACTACGAGCAGTACTTC. Its protein product is CASSLGVRYYEQYF.

A single count supports this clone. The rearrangement links TRBV4-1 to TRBJ2-5; D is unresolved. Trimming removed 0 bases at V and 5 bases at J, with 13 bases between. The CDR3 spans 15 residues. The germline V gene has CDR1 MGHRA and CDR2 YSYEKL. CDR3 region: CASSQEGQAGETQYF. The CDR3 nucleotides read TGCGCCAGCAGCCAAGAAGGCCAGGCCGGGGAGACCCAGTACTTC.

The chain combines TRBV10-1 with TRBJ2-3; TRBD1 agrees at 7 bases. Trimming at V came to 2 bases and at J to 2 bases, leaving 7 bases not matched to a gene. The CDR3 is 16 residues long. Germline V gene data show CDR1 as WNHNN and CDR2 as SYGVQD (reference sequence). The CDR3, as DNA: TGCGCCAGCAGTGAGGGGACAGTTCCATACACAGATACGCAGTATTTT. Its translation is CASSEGTVPYTDTQYF.

This clone was counted a single time. V is TRBV18 and J is TRBJ1-6; D is uncertain. This CDR3 spans 13 amino acids. V dropped 2 bases and J dropped 5 bases, with 4 bases sitting between them. Germline loops: CDR1 KGHSH, CDR2 LQKENI. In DNA form, the CDR3 reads TGTGCCAGCTCACCAGGGAATAATTCACCCCTCCACTTT. It translates to CASSPGNNSPLHF.

This clone has just one count. This rearrangement joins TRBV5-1 to TRBJ1-4; D call uncertain. Germline V gene data show CDR1 as SGHRS and CDR2 as YFSETQ. The CDR3 extends over 13 amino acids. V lost 4 bases, J lost 5 bases, and 9 bases lay in between. This chain's CDR3 is CASSRITNEKLFF. The CDR3 DNA follows: TGCGCCAGCAGCCGAATAACAAATGAAAAACTGTTTTTT.

This chain uses TRBV27 with TRBJ1-6; a weak D match, TRBD1 (5 bases). V was cut by 1 base and J by 9 bases, with 13 bases left in between. The CDR3 is made up of 15 amino acids. The germline V gene has CDR1 MNHEY and CDR2 SMNVEV (reference sequence). The CDR3 DNA follows: TGTGCCAGCAGTTTATGGCAGGGTAGGGGTTCACCCCTCCACTTT. Protein: CASSLWQGRGSPLHF.

This chain uses TRBV10-3 with TRBJ2-7; weak D call: TRBD1 (5 bases). Germline-derived CDR1 and CDR2 are ENHRY and SYGVKD. V lost 0 bases and J 2 bases, leaving 11 bases between the germline ends. This CDR3 is 15 amino acids long. The CDR3 reads CAISESTVTTYEQYF. The CDR3 nucleotides are TGTGCCATCAGTGAGTCGACAGTGACCACCTACGAGCAGTACTTC.

The chain uses TRBV5-1 and TRBJ1-2, with 7 nucleotides matching TRBD1. J lost 6 bases, V lost 0 bases, and 5 bases had no gene match. Germline V gene lookup returns CDR1 SGHRS and CDR2 YFSETQ. This CDR3 region has 14 residues. DNA for the CDR3: TGCGCCAGCAGCTTGGGGAGTCAGGGGGATGGCTACACCTTC. Translating it yields CASSLGSQGDGYTF.

Notes on this clone: One end of the junction does not line up with germline, which may come from a read error. The chain employs TRBV5-1 and TRBJ2-7; 11 nucleotides line up with TRBD2. The CDR3 is 15 amino acids. From germline, CDR1 is SGHRS and CDR2 YFSETQ. Here the CDR3 DNA reads TGTGCCAGCAGCACCCGACTAGCGGGACGTTACGAGCAGTACTTC. It is translated as CASSTRLAGRYEQYF.

The V call is TRBV6-6, the J call TRBJ1-6, with a possible D match to TRBD1 (6 bases). This CDR3 has 15 amino acids. V dropped 11 bases and J dropped 9 bases, with 23 bases sitting between them. Germline V gives CDR1 MNHNY, CDR2 SVGAGI (reference sequence). CDR3 loop: CACTDSTLEFSPLHF. CDR3 coding DNA: TGTGCCTGCACGGACAGCACCTTAGAATTTTCACCCCTCCACTTT.